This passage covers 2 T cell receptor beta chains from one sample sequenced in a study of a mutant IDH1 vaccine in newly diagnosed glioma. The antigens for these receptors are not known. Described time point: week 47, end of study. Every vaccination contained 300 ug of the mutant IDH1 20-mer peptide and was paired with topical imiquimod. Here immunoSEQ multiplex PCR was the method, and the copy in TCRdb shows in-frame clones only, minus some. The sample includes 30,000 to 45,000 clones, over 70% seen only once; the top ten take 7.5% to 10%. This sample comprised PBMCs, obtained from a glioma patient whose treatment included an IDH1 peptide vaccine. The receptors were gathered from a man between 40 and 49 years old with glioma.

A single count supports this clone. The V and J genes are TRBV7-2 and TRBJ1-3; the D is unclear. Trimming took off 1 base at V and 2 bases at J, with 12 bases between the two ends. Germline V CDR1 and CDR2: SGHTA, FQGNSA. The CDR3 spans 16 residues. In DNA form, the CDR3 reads TGTGCCAGCAGCTTAGTTGCGACATCCCCTGGAAACACCATATATTTT. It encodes CASSLVATSPGNTIYF.

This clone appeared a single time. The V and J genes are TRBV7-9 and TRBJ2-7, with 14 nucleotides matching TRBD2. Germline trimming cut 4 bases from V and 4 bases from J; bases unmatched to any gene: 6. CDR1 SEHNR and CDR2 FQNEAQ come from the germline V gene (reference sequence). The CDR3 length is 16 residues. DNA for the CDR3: TGTGCCAGCAGCTCCACCGGGACTAGCGGGAGTTACGAGCAGTACGTC. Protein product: CASSSTGTSGSYEQYV.